Listed below are T cell receptor beta chains from one sample, sequenced in a study of beta chain features in type 1 diabetes. Produced via immunoSEQ multiplex PCR; TCRdb's table is partial and in-frame only. This table has 300,000 to 400,000 clones, roughly a tenth appearing once. Material for sequencing was central memory CD4+ T cells from blood. These receptor sequences come from a man aged 25 to 40 with type 1 diabetes. Each CDR3 is given with its conserved first and last residue. D genes are given only for firm matches. The size entry is marked missing in some rows and otherwise reads once, few, many or a size class.

j_gene	v_gene	d_gene	abundance	CDR3aa	CDR3nt
TRBJ2-2	TRBV28	NA	NA	CASSPLGSGWAGELFF	TGTGCCAGCAGTCCCCTCGGCAGTGGTTGGGCCGGGGAGCTGTTTTTT
TRBJ1-2	TRBV6-6	TRBD1	many	CASSQDRASGYTF	TGTGCCAGCAGCCAGGACAGGGCGTCTGGCTACACCTTC
TRBJ2-7	TRBV6-5	NA	few	CASSYRAGYEQYF	TGTGCCAGCAGTTACCGGGCGGGGTACGAGCAGTACTTC
TRBJ2-5	TRBV5-4	TRBD1	few	CASSPTGTAETQYF	TGTGCCAGCAGCCCGACAGGGACGGCGGAGACCCAGTACTTC
TRBJ1-2	TRBV4-3	TRBD1	few	CASSQEQGANYGYTF	TGCGCCAGCAGCCAAGAACAGGGGGCTAACTATGGCTACACCTTC
TRBJ2-7	TRBV10-3	TRBD1	few	CAISGQGAGIEQYF	TGTGCCATCAGTGGACAGGGGGCGGGAATCGAGCAGTACTTC
TRBJ2-7	TRBV11-2	NA	NA	CASSSSYEQYF	TGTGCCAGCAGTTCGTCCTACGAGCAGTACTTC
TRBJ2-3	TRBV5-4	NA	NA	CASSLEGVDTQYF	TGTGCCAGCAGCTTAGAAGGGGTCGATACGCAGTATTTT
TRBJ2-4	TRBV19	NA	NA	CASSLAAGVKNIQYF	TGTGCCAGTAGCCTGGCGGCCGGGGTCAAAAACATTCAGTACTTC
TRBJ1-1	TRBV9	NA	NA	CASSVSQPLEAFF	TGTGCCAGCAGCGTATCTCAGCCCCTTGAAGCTTTCTTT
TRBJ2-7	TRBV5-1	NA	few	CASSPSLADGYEQYF	TGCGCCAGCAGCCCAAGCTTAGCGGACGGATACGAGCAGTACTTC
TRBJ1-2	TRBV19	TRBD1	NA	CASSAWDRGANYGYTF	TGTGCCAGTAGTGCCTGGGACAGGGGAGCTAACTATGGCTACACCTTC
TRBJ1-4	TRBV28	NA	NA	CASSQQSKGLNEKLFF	TGTGCCAGCAGCCAACAAAGCAAGGGGCTTAATGAAAAACTGTTTTTT
TRBJ2-5	TRBV4-1	NA	few	CASSQDENRQETQYF	TGCGCCAGCAGCCAAGATGAGAACAGGCAAGAGACCCAGTACTTC
TRBJ1-5	TRBV19	NA	few	CASSIPDRQPQHF	TGTGCCAGTAGTATTCCGGACCGACAGCCCCAGCATTTT
TRBJ2-3	TRBV28	NA	few	CASSLSGGGGDTQYF	TGTGCCAGCAGTTTATCGGGGGGCGGTGGAGATACGCAGTATTTT
TRBJ1-6	TRBV7-6	TRBD1	few	CASSLVGTGISPLHF	TGTGCCAGCAGCTTAGTAGGGACAGGGATATCACCCCTCCACTTT
TRBJ2-1	TRBV9	TRBD2	many	CASSVEAGGYNEQFF	TGTGCCAGCAGCGTAGAAGCGGGGGGGTACAATGAGCAGTTCTTC
TRBJ2-1	TRBV27	NA	few	CASSLSPGSGNEQFF	TGTGCCAGCAGTCTAAGTCCGGGGAGTGGCAATGAGCAGTTCTTC
TRBJ2-3	TRBV2	TRBD2	few	CASRTSGGTDTQYF	TGTGCCAGCAGGACTAGCGGAGGCACAGATACGCAGTATTTT
TRBJ2-5	TRBV28	TRBD2	NA	CASSPSPRGAQETQYF	TGTGCCAGCAGTCCCTCCCCGCGGGGGGCTCAAGAGACCCAGTACTTC
TRBJ2-1	TRBV25-1	NA	NA	CASSEAQRMNEQFF	TGTGCCAGCAGTGAAGCCCAGAGGATGAATGAGCAGTTCTTC
TRBJ2-7	TRBV7-6	NA	NA	CASSSTAPLGEQYF	TGTGCCAGCAGCTCCACCGCCCCCCTGGGCGAGCAGTACTTC
TRBJ2-5	TRBV25-1	NA	NA	CASSEYIGGVSQETQYF	TGTGCCAGCAGTGAATATATAGGCGGGGTGTCTCAAGAGACCCAGTACTTC
TRBJ1-4	TRBV7-9	NA	few	CASTRQVNEKLFF	TGTGCCAGCACGCGACAGGTCAATGAAAAACTGTTTTTT
TRBJ2-7	TRBV11-2	NA	NA	CASSFTMGDEQYF	TGTGCCAGCAGCTTCACCATGGGAGATGAGCAGTACTTC
TRBJ2-2	TRBV5-4	TRBD1	few	CASRQGASTGELFF	TGTGCCAGCAGACAGGGGGCGAGTACCGGGGAGCTGTTTTTT
TRBJ2-5	TRBV5-6	TRBD1	NA	CASSFRDRGSQETQYF	TGTGCCAGCAGCTTCCGGGACAGGGGGTCCCAAGAGACCCAGTACTTC
TRBJ2-4	TRBV11-3	NA	NA	CASSQGAAKNIQYF	TGTGCCAGCAGCCAGGGAGCCGCCAAAAACATTCAGTACTTC
TRBJ2-7	TRBV7-9	NA	few	CASSLAEWRPRGAEQYF	TGTGCCAGCAGCTTAGCGGAGTGGCGGCCCAGGGGCGCCGAGCAGTACTTC
TRBJ2-2	TRBV30	TRBD2	few	CAPLSGEDTGELFF	TGTGCCCCCCTTAGCGGGGAGGACACCGGGGAGCTGTTTTTT
TRBJ2-5	TRBV7-2	NA	NA	CASLSRGQETQYF	TGTGCCAGTCTCTCCCGAGGCCAAGAGACCCAGTACTTC
TRBJ2-7	TRBV28	NA	few	CASSATSQNSYEQYF	TGTGCCAGCAGCGCGACCTCTCAGAACTCCTACGAGCAGTACTTC
TRBJ1-5	TRBV30	NA	NA	CAWSNRFDQPQHF	TGTGCCTGGAGTAACAGGTTTGACCAGCCCCAGCATTTT
TRBJ1-2	TRBV2	NA	few	CASTKGDYGYTF	TGTGCCAGCACCAAAGGGGACTATGGCTACACCTTC
TRBJ2-5	TRBV7-2	NA	NA	CASSLTGYMAETQYF	TGTGCCAGCAGCTTAACGGGATACATGGCAGAGACCCAGTACTTC
TRBJ2-7	TRBV25-1	TRBD2	NA	CASSEERGGPSYEQYF	TGTGCCAGCAGTGAAGAGCGGGGGGGCCCCTCCTACGAGCAGTACTTC
TRBJ1-2	TRBV14	NA	NA	CASSLNYQNGYTF	TGTGCCAGCAGCTTAAACTACCAAAATGGCTACACCTTC
TRBJ2-7	TRBV7-2	TRBD1	NA	CASSFGQDLWQYF	TGTGCCAGCAGCTTCGGACAGGATTTATGGCAGTACTTC
TRBJ1-4	TRBV2	TRBD1	NA	CASERRTGANEKLFF	TGTGCCAGCGAACGAAGGACAGGGGCTAATGAAAAACTGTTTTTT
TRBJ1-2	TRBV7-2	TRBD1	NA	CASSLVGGSGQGANYGYTF	TGTGCCAGCAGCTTAGTGGGAGGGTCCGGACAGGGGGCTAACTATGGCTACACCTTC
TRBJ1-2	TRBV7-2	TRBD1	few	CASSQTDRGGYTF	TGTGCCAGCAGCCAGACGGACAGGGGTGGCTACACCTTC
TRBJ2-3	TRBV5-1	NA	few	CASSLGSRTDTQYF	TGCGCCAGCAGCTTGGGTAGCCGCACAGATACGCAGTATTTT
TRBJ2-5	TRBV7-8	TRBD1	few	CASSNRDRGPTETQYF	TGTGCCAGCAGCAACCGGGACAGGGGGCCGACGGAGACCCAGTACTTC
TRBJ1-4	TRBV7-9	NA	many	CASSPGDFAANEKLFF	TGTGCCAGCAGCCCCGGGGATTTTGCAGCTAATGAAAAACTGTTTTTT
TRBJ2-1	TRBV30	TRBD2	few	CAWNFDPRPTSLSYNEQFF	TGTGCCTGGAATTTCGATCCGCGTCCGACTAGCCTCTCCTACAATGAGCAGTTCTTC
TRBJ2-2	TRBV7-2	TRBD1	NA	CASIHQGEYSNAGELFF	TGTGCCAGCATCCACCAGGGGGAGTATTCAAACGCCGGGGAGCTGTTTTTT
TRBJ1-4	TRBV2	TRBD1	NA	CASSQGQNNEKLFF	TGTGCCAGCAGTCAGGGACAGAACAATGAAAAACTGTTTTTT
TRBJ2-2	TRBV6-5	TRBD2	NA	CASRQRGSSGRELFF	TGTGCCAGCAGGCAGCGGGGGAGTTCGGGCCGGGAGCTGTTTTTT
TRBJ1-1	TRBV20-1	NA	few	CSAAPTEAFF	TGCAGTGCTGCACCCACTGAAGCTTTCTTT
TRBJ1-2	TRBV10-3	TRBD1	NA	CAISELDRAPYGYTF	TGTGCCATCAGTGAGCTAGACAGGGCGCCCTATGGCTACACCTTC
TRBJ1-2	TRBV4-3	NA	NA	CASSQERGKASYGYTF	TGCGCCAGCAGCCAAGAGAGGGGAAAAGCGTCCTATGGCTACACCTTC
TRBJ1-5	TRBV18	NA	few	CASSPEFVLGNQPQHF	TGTGCCAGCTCACCAGAATTCGTCTTAGGGAATCAGCCCCAGCATTTT
TRBJ2-3	TRBV15	NA	NA	CATSRAPGSSTDTQYF	TGTGCCACCAGCAGAGCTCCAGGTTCTAGCACAGATACGCAGTATTTT
TRBJ2-1	TRBV5-1	NA	few	CASSQLTGEGNEQFF	TGCGCCAGCAGCCAATTGACGGGGGAAGGGAATGAGCAGTTCTTC